This T cell receptor beta chain comes out of a study of T cell repertoires in cytomegalovirus infection. Study summary: Public TCR beta signatures provided an indication of both CMV infection and a matching HLA type. Broader study findings: The study found HLA-C-restricted CMV-specific TCR beta clonotypes dominating the ex vivo response.

This clonotype occurred many times. Antigen: not known. TCRdb itself ran the reads through MiXCR, one entry per CDR3 protein. Of about 890,000 distinct CDR3 sequences in the sample, 31% were seen once. The length of the CDR3 is 16 residues. Trimming cost V 3 bases and J 1 base; bases outside gene matches: 3. The starting material was cultured CD8+ T cells from PBMCs, obtained from culture after CMV antigen stimulation. This chain connects TRBV12-3 or TRBV12-4 to TRBJ2-2; 9 nucleotides agree with TRBD2. The clonotype was recovered from a human donor in good health (CMV status not recorded). Some clones in this sample may be carry-over from other donors' samples. The CDR3 protein is CASSFGLARNTGELFF. DNA for the CDR3: TGTGCCAGCAGTTTCGGACTAGCGAGGAACACCGGGGAGCTGTTTTTT.